Presented here are 16 T cell receptor beta chains from one specimen sequenced in a study of shared clonotypes between healthy human individuals. Some clones are missing from TCRdb's copy, which holds only in-frame ones; the method was immunoSEQ multiplex PCR. The data show about 490,000 clones, 70% to 80% seen once. The sample taken for sequencing was PBMCs. All receptors derive from a woman in her 40s in good health. Some clones in this sample may be carry-over from other donors' samples.

The CDR3 spells CASSLTLQGGANYGYTF. The CDR3 region has the DNA TGTGCCAGCAGCCTTACCTTACAGGGAGGAGCTAACTATGGCTACACCTTC. The V call is TRBV2, the J call TRBJ1-2; tentative D call: TRBD1 (6 bases). Deletions cut 6 bases from V and 0 bases from J, with 20 bases between. The CDR3 runs to 17 residues. Germline values: CDR1 SNHLY, CDR2 FYNNEI.

This chain's CDR3 is CASSSLRQGPTTEAFF. CDR3 nucleotides: TGTGCCAGCAGCTCACTACGACAGGGACCGACCACTGAAGCTTTCTTT. The chain links TRBV5-6 to TRBJ1-1, with 7 bases matching TRBD1. CDR1 is SGHDT and CDR2 is YYEEEE in the germline V gene. There are 16 residues in the CDR3. V lost 3 bases and J lost 4; bases outside the gene matches: 12.

This clone was detected a few times. The CDR3 DNA follows: TGTGCCTGGAGTCCAGGGGTAGGGGCGAACGAGCAGTACTTC. Translated: CAWSPGVGANEQYF. The chain couples TRBV30 to TRBJ2-5; D perhaps matches TRBD1 (6 bases). The end of the DNA aligns better with TRBJ2-7, so the J call may be wrong. The CDR3 has 14 amino acids. The germline CDR1 and CDR2 sequences are GTSNPN and SVGIG (reference sequence).

This sequence joins TRBV10-3 and TRBJ1-2; TRBD1 aligns across 8 bases. V gave up 4 bases and J gave up 13 bases; unmatched junction bases: 14. Germline CDR1 ENHRY, CDR2 SYGVKD. The CDR3 consists of 14 residues. Here the CDR3 DNA reads TGTGCCATCAGTGGGGGGACAGGCCATACCGCCCGCACCTTC. Encoded protein: CAISGGTGHTARTF.

There are a few counts of this clone. The CDR3 loop reads CASSLQIVQETQYF. In DNA form, the CDR3 reads TGTGCCAGCAGCTTACAGATTGTTCAAGAGACCCAGTACTTC. J is TRBJ2-5 and V is TRBV5-6; D gene ambiguous. The CDR3 has 14 residues. Germline V gene sequence: CDR1 SGHDT, CDR2 YYEEEE. V was clipped by 2 bases and J by 2 bases, with 10 bases between them.

V usage is TRBV30 and J usage is TRBJ1-1; maybe TRBD1 (6 bases). The germline gives CDR1 GTSNPN, CDR2 SVGIG (reference sequence). The CDR3 has 14 residues. V shed 0 bases and J shed 10 bases, with 18 bases lying between them. In DNA form, the CDR3 reads TGTGCCTGGAGTGTACAGGGTAAGGGGATGAGAGCTTTCTTT. Its translation: CAWSVQGKGMRAFF.

This clone has a single count. V gene TRBV28 combines with J gene TRBJ1-5, with D tentatively TRBD1 (6 bases). CDR1 and CDR2 from the germline V gene are MDHEN and SYDVKM. Trimming shortened V by 8 bases and J by 4 bases, and 18 bases separated the two germline ends. CDR3 size: 15 residues. For the CDR3, the DNA is TGTGCCAGCGTCATGGGGGGGGCGGGAAATCAGCCCCAGCATTTT. It is translated as CASVMGGAGNQPQHF.

The chain joins TRBV28 to TRBJ2-1, with 7 bases identical to TRBD1. Germline V gene lookup returns CDR1 MDHEN and CDR2 SYDVKM. Trimming removed 5 bases from V and 4 bases from J; junction bases left unmatched: 17. The CDR3 contains 18 residues. CDR3 region: CASSLSHHRGKPYNEQFF. DNA of the CDR3: TGTGCCAGCAGTCTCTCCCATCACAGGGGAAAGCCATACAATGAGCAGTTCTTC.

V usage is TRBV6-6 and J usage is TRBJ1-1; D not resolved. Trimming removed 6 bases at V and 0 bases at J, with 11 bases between. This CDR3 region has 14 residues. CDR1 MNHNY and CDR2 SVGAGI come from the germline V gene (reference sequence). In DNA, the CDR3 is TGTGCCAGCAGGCAGGCTCGTATGAACACTGAAGCTTTCTTT. The encoded protein is CASRQARMNTEAFF.

The sample holds one count of this clone. The chain joins TRBV7-3 to TRBJ1-1, with D tentatively TRBD1 (5 bases). Trimming took 3 bases from V and 11 from J, leaving 16 bases between them. The CDR3 contains 13 residues. The germline gives CDR1 SGHTA, CDR2 FQGTGA. As DNA, the CDR3 is TGTGCCAGCAGCTTTGGCAGGGACGAAGTGGCTTTCTTT. It encodes CASSFGRDEVAFF.

A few counts support this clone. The V gene is TRBV10-3, the J gene TRBJ2-7; D possibly matches TRBD1 or TRBD2 (5 bases each). The CDR3 totals 16 residues. Trimming removed 3 bases at V and 4 bases at J, with 19 bases between. In germline, CDR1 is ENHRY, CDR2 SYGVKD. The CDR3 coding sequence is TGTGCCATCAGTGACCCAGCGTCCGGGACCCAATACGAGCAGTACTTC. Its translation is CAISDPASGTQYEQYF.

V gene TRBV5-6 combines with J gene TRBJ2-7; 10 nucleotides agree with TRBD2. Per the germline V gene, CDR1 is SGHDT and CDR2 is YYEEEE. The CDR3 length is 16 residues. The V gene end was trimmed by 4 bases and the J gene end by 2 bases; junction bases not matched to a gene: 9. In nucleotides, the CDR3 is TGTGCCAGCAGCGAATTAGGACTAGCGGAACCCTACGAGCAGTACTTC. Translated: CASSELGLAEPYEQYF.

The chain is built from TRBV9 and TRBJ2-2; D may be TRBD1 or TRBD2 (5 bases each). The length of the CDR3 is 13 residues. In germline, CDR1 is SGDLS, CDR2 YYNGEE. V shed 0 bases and J shed 6 bases, with 6 bases lying between them. The CDR3 sequence is CASSVAGPGELFF. The CDR3 DNA follows: TGTGCCAGCAGCGTAGCGGGGCCCGGGGAGCTGTTTTTT.

This clone was observed once. The chain uses TRBV5-1 and TRBJ2-2; 8 bases are a match to TRBD1. The CDR3 is made up of 15 amino acids. Germline CDR1 and CDR2: SGHRS and YFSETQ. Trimming cost V 0 bases and J 6 bases; bases outside gene matches: 4. The DNA of the CDR3 is TGCGCCAGCAGCTTGGGTTCAGGGGGCGCCGGGGAGCTGTTTTTT. It yields the protein CASSLGSGGAGELFF.

This clone was counted a single time. V gene TRBV10-2 combines with J gene TRBJ2-1; D is unclear. Trimming shortened V by 6 bases and J by 5 bases, and 20 bases separated the two germline ends. This CDR3 is built from 16 residues. Germline V lookup: CDR1 WSHSY, CDR2 SAAADI. This CDR3 is CASRPDFTPANNEQFF. CDR3 DNA: TGCGCCAGCAGGCCCGACTTTACCCCGGCGAACAATGAGCAGTTCTTC.

The V gene is TRBV29-1, the J gene TRBJ2-5, with TRBD1 matching 10 bases. The CDR3 length is 14 residues. The V segment lost 7 bases and the J segment 0 bases; nucleotides outside the gene matches: 5. Germline CDR1 is SQVTM and CDR2 is ANQGSEA. The CDR3 nucleotides read TGCAGCGGTAAGGACAGGGGGGACCAAGAGACCCAGTACTTC. It is translated as CSGKDRGDQETQYF.